The 23 T cell receptor beta chains below all came from one sample that was sequenced in a study of cytomegalovirus exposure and HLA in healthy donors. Both 60 Vbeta primers and 13 Jbeta primers went into the PCR. Only in-frame clones appear in the TCRdb table, and some are missing; sequencing was by immunoSEQ multiplex PCR. The sample records 100,000 to 150,000 clones, approximately 80% being singletons. The sample taken for sequencing was PBMCs. All receptors come from a young woman in good health and CMV-seronegative.

V gene TRBV5-1 combines with J gene TRBJ2-5, with D possibly matching TRBD2 (7 bases). Germline V lookup: CDR1 SGHRS, CDR2 YFSETQ. V lost 7 bases, J lost 3 bases, and 13 bases lay in between. The CDR3 runs 13 residues. In DNA, the CDR3 is TGCGCCAGCGGTCGGGGGGCGGAAGAGACCCAGTACTTC. This codes for CASGRGAEETQYF.

The chain joins TRBV6-6 to TRBJ1-2; 7 bases are a match to TRBD1. The V segment lost 6 bases and the J segment 8 bases; nucleotides outside the gene matches: 6. The CDR3 contains 12 residues. Germline-derived CDR1 and CDR2 are MNHNY and SVGAGI (reference sequence). CDR3 coding DNA: TGTGCCAGCAGGACGACAGGGATCGGCTACACCTTC. It yields the protein CASRTTGIGYTF.

This sequence joins TRBV9 and TRBJ1-4; 8 bases match TRBD1. The V gene end was trimmed by 3 bases and the J gene end by 5 bases; junction bases not matched to a gene: 12. Germline CDR1 and CDR2: SGDLS and YYNGEE. The CDR3 loop spans 17 amino acids. CDR3 sequence: CASSGGTGAVSNEKLFF. The CDR3 DNA reads TGTGCCAGCAGCGGAGGGACAGGAGCAGTCTCAAATGAAAAACTGTTTTTT.

V is TRBV14 and J is TRBJ2-1; 11 bases line up with TRBD2. Germline lookup yields CDR1 SGHDN and CDR2 FVKESK. This CDR3 spans 17 amino acids. V was clipped by 2 bases and J by 2 bases; unmatched bases: 5. As DNA, the CDR3 is TGTGCCAGCAGCCAAAGAATGGGACTAGCGGCCTACAATGAGCAGTTCTTC. Translating gives CASSQRMGLAAYNEQFF.

This clone was found once. The chain has TRBV5-1 and TRBJ1-4, with D perhaps matching TRBD1 (6 bases). Germline assignment: CDR1 SGHRS and CDR2 YFSETQ. This CDR3 has 14 amino acids. The ends were cut back, 3 bases at V and 4 bases at J, with 10 bases in the middle. The CDR3 nucleotides read TGCGCCAGCAGCTCGGCAGGGGTTAATGAAAAACTGTTTTTT. Translating it yields CASSSAGVNEKLFF.

This chain links TRBV5-1 with TRBJ2-2, with 7 bases matching TRBD2. V shed 0 bases, J shed 4 bases, and the junction held 9 bases outside the gene matches. The CDR3 runs 17 residues. Germline-derived CDR1 and CDR2 are SGHRS and YFSETQ. CDR3 sequence: CASSLGEGSRTTGELFF. As DNA, the CDR3 is TGCGCCAGCAGCTTGGGGGAGGGGTCCCGAACCACCGGGGAGCTGTTTTTT.

This clone was found a few times. The chain links TRBV5-5 to TRBJ1-5; the D gene is possibly TRBD1 (6 bases). Germline V gene sequence: CDR1 SGHKS, CDR2 YYEKEE (reference sequence). Trimming took off 4 bases at V and 2 bases at J, with 25 bases between the two ends. The CDR3 extends over 19 amino acids. CDR3 bases: TGTGCCAGCAGCGTGGATTCGACAGGTCCCGGGATGGGCAATCAGCCCCAGCATTTT. This gives the protein CASSVDSTGPGMGNQPQHF.

This chain uses TRBV5-4 with TRBJ1-1; no clear D. The CDR3 length is 14 residues. Germline V gene sequence: CDR1 SGHNT, CDR2 YYREEE (reference sequence). V was pared by 1 base and J by 4 bases, with 11 bases between. CDR3 residues: CASSLSREGTEAFF. Written as DNA, the CDR3 is TGTGCCAGCAGCTTGAGCCGGGAAGGCACTGAAGCTTTCTTT.

Here the CDR3 DNA reads TGTGCCTGGGACCGGGACAGGAAAGCTTTCTTT. It is translated as CAWDRDRKAFF. The chain has TRBV30 and TRBJ1-1; 8 bases are a match to TRBD1. The CDR3 loop spans 11 amino acids. Trimming removed 5 bases from V and 9 bases from J; junction bases left unmatched: 5. Germline V gene data show CDR1 as GTSNPN and CDR2 as SVGIG (reference sequence).

The genes are TRBV25-1 and TRBJ2-5, with 7 positions matching TRBD1. J lost 5 bases, V lost 4 bases, and 4 bases had no gene match. The CDR3 runs 13 residues. Per the germline V gene, CDR1 is MGHDK and CDR2 is SYGVNS. The CDR3 DNA sequence: TGTGCCAGCAGTGTCGACAGGGCGGAGACCCAGTACTTC. Its protein product is CASSVDRAETQYF.

V usage is TRBV2 and J usage is TRBJ1-1; 9 nucleotides line up with TRBD1. Trimming removed 2 bases from V and 6 bases from J; junction bases left unmatched: 16. Per germline, CDR1 SNHLY and CDR2 FYNNEI. The CDR3 is 18 amino acids. CDR3 in DNA: TGTGCCAGCAGTGAATCAGTTTGGACAGGGGAGAAGGGGGCTGAAGCTTTCTTT. Protein product: CASSESVWTGEKGAEAFF.

This rearrangement joins TRBV19 to TRBJ2-1; 9 positions agree with TRBD2. V shed 0 bases, J shed 5 bases, and the junction held 14 bases outside the gene matches. Germline CDR1 is LNHDA and CDR2 is SQIVND (reference sequence). The CDR3 loop spans 19 amino acids. The CDR3 region is CASSIDGLASWGQDNEQFF. CDR3 sequence (DNA): TGTGCCAGTAGTATAGACGGACTAGCGTCCTGGGGCCAGGACAATGAGCAGTTCTTC.

V gene TRBV2 combines with J gene TRBJ2-2; 8 nucleotides match TRBD1. V lost 6 bases and J lost 8; bases outside the gene matches: 5. The CDR3 contains 13 residues. CDR1 and CDR2 from the germline V gene are SNHLY and FYNNEI. This chain's CDR3 is CASSEDREGELFF. DNA of the CDR3: TGTGCCAGCAGCGAGGACAGGGAAGGGGAGCTGTTTTTT.

The rearrangement joins TRBV19 to TRBJ1-5, with D perhaps TRBD1 (6 bases). CDR3 length equals 16 residues. Deletions cut 3 bases from V and 2 bases from J, with 14 bases between. Germline V gene data show CDR1 as LNHDA and CDR2 as SQIVND (reference sequence). The CDR3 sequence: CASSILGARGNQPQHF. Here the CDR3 DNA reads TGTGCCAGTAGTATCCTGGGGGCCCGTGGCAATCAGCCCCAGCATTTT.

The rearrangement joins TRBV2 to TRBJ2-6; unclear D gene. Germline lookup yields CDR1 SNHLY and CDR2 FYNNEI. CDR3 length: 17 residues. Trimming cost V 7 bases and J 0 bases, with 16 bases left between them. This CDR3 reads CASKNYELISGANVLTF. The CDR3 DNA reads as TGTGCCAGCAAAAATTATGAGCTCATCTCTGGGGCCAACGTCCTGACTTTC.

The rearrangement joins TRBV9 to TRBJ2-5; 9 bases are shared with TRBD2. The CDR3 runs to 14 residues. V shed 0 bases, J shed 5 bases, and the junction held 2 bases outside the gene matches. The germline V gene has CDR1 SGDLS and CDR2 YYNGEE. Here the CDR3 reads CASSVEREDETQYF. The CDR3 DNA reads as TGTGCCAGCAGCGTAGAGCGGGAGGATGAGACCCAGTACTTC.

The chain combines TRBV2 with TRBJ2-5; tentative D call: TRBD1 (6 bases). This CDR3 is built from 15 residues. Germline values: CDR1 SNHLY, CDR2 FYNNEI. The V and J ends lost 2 bases and 4 bases respectively, with 14 bases between them. The CDR3: CASSELRGRGETQYF. DNA of the CDR3: TGTGCCAGCAGTGAATTAAGGGGGAGAGGAGAGACCCAGTACTTC. The variable domain in full, with the rest retrieved from reference TRBV2 and TRBJ2-5, is EPEVTQTPSHQVTQMGQEVILRCVPISNHLYFYWYRQILGQKVEFLVSFYNNEISEKSEIFDDQFSVERPDGSNFTLKIRSTKLEDSAMYFCASSELRGRGETQYFGPGTRLLVL.

The V and J genes are TRBV30 and TRBJ2-7; 9 bases agree with TRBD1. Germline V gives CDR1 GTSNPN, CDR2 SVGIG (reference sequence). The V gene end was trimmed by 4 bases and the J gene end by 2 bases; junction bases not matched to a gene: 6. The CDR3 is made up of 14 amino acids. The CDR3 reads CAWNRGTGPYEQYF. The CDR3 DNA reads as TGTGCCTGGAATAGGGGGACAGGGCCCTACGAGCAGTACTTC.

V and J are TRBV28 and TRBJ2-7; 10 nucleotides align to TRBD2. The germline V gene encodes CDR1 MDHEN and CDR2 SYDVKM. CDR3 length equals 15 residues. The V and J ends lost 5 bases and 4 bases, in that order; junction bases with no gene match: 8. Written as DNA, the CDR3 is TGTGCCAGCAGTCCGTTACTAGCGGGAAGGTACGAGCAGTACTTC. Translated: CASSPLLAGRYEQYF.

The table lists this clone with a few counts. This chain links TRBV5-5 with TRBJ2-7; 7 nucleotides match TRBD1. Germline loops: CDR1 SGHKS, CDR2 YYEKEE (reference sequence). The trim removed 6 bases at V and 3 bases at J, leaving 21 bases unmatched. CDR3 length equals 18 residues. CDR3 loop: CASNFDRERLLRNYEQYF. Written as DNA, the CDR3 is TGTGCCAGCAACTTTGACAGGGAAAGGCTACTCCGAAACTACGAGCAGTACTTC.

The chain links TRBV6-5 to TRBJ1-5, with TRBD1 identical over 7 bases. The CDR3 sequence is 15 residues long. Looked up from germline, CDR1 is MNHEY and CDR2 is SVGAGI. J lost 0 bases, V lost 4 bases, and 3 bases had no gene match. CDR3 protein: CASSLTGNSNQPQHF. CDR3 coding DNA: TGTGCCAGCAGTTTGACAGGGAATAGCAATCAGCCCCAGCATTTT.

There are a few counts of this clone. The rearrangement links TRBV6-1 to TRBJ2-1; 15 bases are shared with TRBD2. Germline V lookup: CDR1 MNHNS, CDR2 SASEGT. V lost 4 bases to trimming and J lost 9 bases; unmatched junction nucleotides: 4. The CDR3 is 15 residues long. CDR3 residues: CASSARTSGRGEQFF. The CDR3 bases are TGTGCCAGCAGTGCCCGGACTAGCGGGAGGGGTGAGCAGTTCTTC.

The chain is built from TRBV19 and TRBJ1-1; maybe TRBD1 (5 bases). Between the trimmed V and J ends, which lost 5 bases and 3 bases, there was a span of 13 bases. Per the germline V gene, CDR1 is LNHDA and CDR2 is SQIVND (reference sequence). There are 14 residues in the CDR3. Here the CDR3 reads CASSLQGGDTEAFF. The CDR3 region has the DNA TGTGCCAGTAGTCTCCAGGGAGGGGACACTGAAGCTTTCTTT.